This TCR beta chain was identified during a study of OX40 agonist ivuxolimab in advanced cancers. Notes on this clone: Its target is unknown.

Method: immunoSEQ multiplex PCR; TCRdb's copy keeps in-frame clones and lacks some. The table includes 30,000 to 45,000 clones, around 80% detected once. Notes on the study in general: Not determined was the antigen specificity of the expanded peripheral T cells. Averaged across samples, CD8+ T cells carried more expanded clones than CD4+ did.

The germline V and J ends were trimmed by 5 bases and 0 bases, with 10 bases remaining between them. The germline V gene encodes CDR1 MNHEY and CDR2 SVGAGI. This CDR3 comprises 14 residues. V usage is TRBV6-5 and J usage is TRBJ2-5; D gene uncertain. The receptor comes from an adult with an advanced solid tumor such as melanoma, head and neck, liver or kidney cancer. The sample was CD4+ or CD8+ T cells sorted from blood, taken in a trial of the OX40 agonist ivuxolimab. CDR3 region: CASSRQWNQETQYF. The CDR3 nucleotides are TGTGCCAGCAGTCGACAATGGAACCAAGAGACCCAGTACTTC.